The entry below gives a single TCR beta chain sequence along with its context. The antigen remains unidentified. As for the donors, each was a healthy bone marrow donor. These data are taken from a study of cytomegalovirus exposure and HLA in healthy donors. Across the study: Most donors, roughly 84% of a few hundred genotyped, fell in the Caucasian-associated ancestry cluster. Study-wide findings and caveats: Per published reports, the classifier diagnosed cytomegalovirus status with high specificity and sensitivity.

The PCR employed 60 Vbeta primers together with 13 Jbeta primers. Clones were sequenced by immunoSEQ multiplex PCR, and TCRdb holds only the in-frame ones, with some missing. Of about 250,000 clones listed, 78% are singletons. Sequenced: PBMCs. This receptor was identified in a boy between 10 and 17 years old in good health and CMV-seronegative.

The DNA of the CDR3 is TGCGCCAGCAGCTTGGGGCGGGGGGGTTGGGATGAGCAGTTCTTC. Its translation is CASSLGRGGWDEQFF. The chain joins TRBV5-1 to TRBJ2-1, with TRBD2 identical over 9 bases. Germline assignment: CDR1 SGHRS and CDR2 YFSETQ. The CDR3 is 15 amino acids. V shed 0 bases, J shed 8 bases, and the junction held 6 bases outside the gene matches.